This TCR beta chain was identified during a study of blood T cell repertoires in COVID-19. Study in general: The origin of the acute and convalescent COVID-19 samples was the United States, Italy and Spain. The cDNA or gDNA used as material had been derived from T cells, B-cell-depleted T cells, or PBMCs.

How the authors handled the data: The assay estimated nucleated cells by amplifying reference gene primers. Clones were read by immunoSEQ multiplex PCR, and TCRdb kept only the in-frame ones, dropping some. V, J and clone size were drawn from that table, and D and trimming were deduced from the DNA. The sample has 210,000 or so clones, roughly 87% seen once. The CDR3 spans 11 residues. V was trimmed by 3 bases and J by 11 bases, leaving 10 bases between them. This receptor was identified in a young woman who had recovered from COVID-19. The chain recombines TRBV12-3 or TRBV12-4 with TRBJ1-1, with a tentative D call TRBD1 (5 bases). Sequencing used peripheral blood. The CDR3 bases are TGTGCCAGCAGTTTCGGGGGTAGGGCTTTCTTT. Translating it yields CASSFGGRAFF.